This TCR beta chain was recovered during a study of blood T cells in healthy people across ages. PCR was performed a second time for roughly 7 to 11 cycles using a sample-barcoded 5' primer and a J-beta primer mix. In TCRdb, the 5' RACE reads were re-called with MiXCR into one record per CDR3 protein. This table has about 1.5 million distinct CDR3 sequences, approximately 43% appearing once. With 7 bases removed from V and 11 bases from J, the gap between germline ends came to 23 bases. CDR3 size: 14 residues. Ranging in age from roughly 6 to 95, the donors were healthy Caucasian individuals from Russia.

Sequenced sample: blood. The TCR sequence derives from a young woman in good health. V is TRBV12-3 or TRBV12-4 and J is TRBJ2-5, with D perhaps matching TRBD2 (6 bases). Written as DNA, the CDR3 is TGTGCCAGCACTCAAGGGAGGACGCGCCATGAGCAGTACTTC. Translating gives CASTQGRTRHEQYF.